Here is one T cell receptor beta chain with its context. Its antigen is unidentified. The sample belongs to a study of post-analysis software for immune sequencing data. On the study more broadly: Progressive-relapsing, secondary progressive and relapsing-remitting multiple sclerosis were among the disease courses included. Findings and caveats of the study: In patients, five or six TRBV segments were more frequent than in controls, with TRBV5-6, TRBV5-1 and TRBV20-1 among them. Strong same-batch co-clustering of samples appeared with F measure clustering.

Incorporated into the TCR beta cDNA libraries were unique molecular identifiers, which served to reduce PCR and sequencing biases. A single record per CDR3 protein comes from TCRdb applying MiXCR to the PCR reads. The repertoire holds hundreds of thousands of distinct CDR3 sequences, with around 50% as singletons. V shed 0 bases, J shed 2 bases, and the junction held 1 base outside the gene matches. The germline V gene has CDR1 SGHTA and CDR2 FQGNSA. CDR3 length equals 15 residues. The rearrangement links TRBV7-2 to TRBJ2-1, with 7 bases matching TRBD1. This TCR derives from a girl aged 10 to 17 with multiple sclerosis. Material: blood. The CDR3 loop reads CASSLAQGTYNEQFF. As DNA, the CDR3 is TGTGCCAGCAGCTTAGCACAGGGGACCTACAATGAGCAGTTCTTC.